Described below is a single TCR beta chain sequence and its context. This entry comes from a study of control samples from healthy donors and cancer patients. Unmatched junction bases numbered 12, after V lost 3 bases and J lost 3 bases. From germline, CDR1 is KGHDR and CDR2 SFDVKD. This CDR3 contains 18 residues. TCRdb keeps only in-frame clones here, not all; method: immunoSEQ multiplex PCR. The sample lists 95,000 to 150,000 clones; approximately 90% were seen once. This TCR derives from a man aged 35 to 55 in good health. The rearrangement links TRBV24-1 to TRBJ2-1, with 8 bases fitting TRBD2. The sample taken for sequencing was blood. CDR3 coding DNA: TGTGCCACCAGTGATCCAGTTTCGCGGGGGGCCCTCTACAATGAGCAGTTCTTC. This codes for CATSDPVSRGALYNEQFF.